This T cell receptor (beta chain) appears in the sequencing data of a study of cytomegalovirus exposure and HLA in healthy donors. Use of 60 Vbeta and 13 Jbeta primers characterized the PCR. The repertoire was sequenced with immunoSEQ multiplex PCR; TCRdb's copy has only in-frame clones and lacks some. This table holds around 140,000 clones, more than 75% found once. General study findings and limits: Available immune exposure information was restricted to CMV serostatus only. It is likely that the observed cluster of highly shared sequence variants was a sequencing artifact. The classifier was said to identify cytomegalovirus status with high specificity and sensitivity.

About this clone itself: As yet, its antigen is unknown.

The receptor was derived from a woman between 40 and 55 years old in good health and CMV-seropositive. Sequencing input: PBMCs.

The CDR3 DNA reads as TGTGCCAGCAGTAACGACAGGACCCAAGAGACCCAGTACTTC. This gives the protein CASSNDRTQETQYF. This chain joins TRBV28 and TRBJ2-5; D is possibly TRBD1 (6 bases). V gave up 5 bases and J gave up 1 base, with 11 bases separating them. There are 14 residues in the CDR3. Germline CDR1 MDHEN, CDR2 SYDVKM.